This TCR beta chain was documented in a study of blood T cell repertoires in COVID-19. About the research overall: Samples of COVID-19 (acute and convalescent) were obtained from the United States, Italy and Spain.

As originally analysed: For nucleated cells, counts were estimated from reference gene primer amplification. TCRdb's table, derived via immunoSEQ multiplex PCR, lists solely in-frame clones and lacks some. The DNA gave D and trimming, while V, J and clone size come from that table. This table has about 52,000 clones, roughly 87% appearing once. This CDR3 has 18 amino acids. The chain links TRBV21-1 to TRBJ2-5; the table's D call, TRBD1, was not checked against the DNA. TRBV21-1 is deemed a pseudogene. The receptor comes from a human donor with active COVID-19. The donor label of this sample is uncertain. The sequencing input was peripheral blood. The CDR3 loop is CASSKVRVKTSGGETQYF. In nucleotides, the CDR3 is TGTGCCAGCAGCAAAGTTCGAGTAAAAACGAGTGGGGGCGAGACCCAGTACTTC.